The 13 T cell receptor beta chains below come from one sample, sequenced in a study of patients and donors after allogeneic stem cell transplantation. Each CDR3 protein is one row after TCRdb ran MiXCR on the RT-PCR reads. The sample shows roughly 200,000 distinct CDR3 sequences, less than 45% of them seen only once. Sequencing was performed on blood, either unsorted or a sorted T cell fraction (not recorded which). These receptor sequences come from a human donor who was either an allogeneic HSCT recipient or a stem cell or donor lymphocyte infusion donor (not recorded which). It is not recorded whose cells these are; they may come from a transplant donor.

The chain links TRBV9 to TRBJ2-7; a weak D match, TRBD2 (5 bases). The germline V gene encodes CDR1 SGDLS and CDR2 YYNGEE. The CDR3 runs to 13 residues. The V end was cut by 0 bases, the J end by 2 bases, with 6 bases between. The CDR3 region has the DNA TGTGCCAGCAGCGTAGACGGGACCTACGAGCAGTACTTC. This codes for CASSVDGTYEQYF.

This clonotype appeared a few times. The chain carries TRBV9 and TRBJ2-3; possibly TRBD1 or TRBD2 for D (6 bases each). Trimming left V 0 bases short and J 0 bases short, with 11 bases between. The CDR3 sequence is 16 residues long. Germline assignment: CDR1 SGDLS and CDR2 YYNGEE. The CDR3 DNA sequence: TGTGCCAGCAGCGTAGTGGGGGGCGCCAGCACAGATACGCAGTATTTT. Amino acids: CASSVVGGASTDTQYF.

For the CDR3, the DNA is TGTGCCAGCAGCTTGGACGGAGGGAGCTCCTACAATGAGCAGTTCTTC. As protein: CASSLDGGSSYNEQFF. The rearrangement joins TRBV5-6 to TRBJ2-1; TRBD2 is a possible D gene (6 bases). The CDR3 sequence is 16 residues long. Trimming shortened V by 0 bases and J by 0 bases, and 10 bases separated the two germline ends. CDR1 and CDR2 from the germline V gene are SGHDT and YYEEEE.

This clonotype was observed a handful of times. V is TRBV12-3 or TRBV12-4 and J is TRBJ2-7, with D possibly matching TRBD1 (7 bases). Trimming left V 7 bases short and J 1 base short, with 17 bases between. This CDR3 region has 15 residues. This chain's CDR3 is CASKEGADPSYEQYF. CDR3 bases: TGTGCCAGCAAGGAGGGGGCAGATCCGTCCTACGAGCAGTACTTC.

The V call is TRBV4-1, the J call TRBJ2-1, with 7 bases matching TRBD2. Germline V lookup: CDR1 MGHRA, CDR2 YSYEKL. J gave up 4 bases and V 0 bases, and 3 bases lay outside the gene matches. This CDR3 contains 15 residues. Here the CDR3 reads CASSQDPAGYNEQFF. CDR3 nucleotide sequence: TGCGCCAGCAGCCAAGACCCAGCGGGATACAATGAGCAGTTCTTC.

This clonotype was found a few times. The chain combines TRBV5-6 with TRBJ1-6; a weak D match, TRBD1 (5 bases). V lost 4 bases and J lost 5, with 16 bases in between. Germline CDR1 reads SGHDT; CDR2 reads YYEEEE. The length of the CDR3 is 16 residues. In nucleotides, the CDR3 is TGTGCCAGCAGCGCCCTGGGACCCAAGGATAATTCACCCCTCCACTTT. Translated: CASSALGPKDNSPLHF.

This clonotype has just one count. This chain's CDR3 is CASSLFSNHPNYGYTF. CDR3 bases: TGTGCCAGCAGTTTATTTTCGAACCATCCTAACTATGGCTACACCTTC. The V call is TRBV12-3 or TRBV12-4, the J call TRBJ1-2; D is unclear. There are 16 residues in the CDR3. Trimming stripped 2 bases from V and 0 bases from J, with 13 bases between.

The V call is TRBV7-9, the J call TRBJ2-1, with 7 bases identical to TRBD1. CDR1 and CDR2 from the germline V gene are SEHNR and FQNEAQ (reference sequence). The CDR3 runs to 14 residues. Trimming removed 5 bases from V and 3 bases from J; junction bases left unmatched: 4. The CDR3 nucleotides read TGTGCCAGCAGCCTAGGGACAGACTACAATGAGCAGTTCTTC. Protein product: CASSLGTDYNEQFF.

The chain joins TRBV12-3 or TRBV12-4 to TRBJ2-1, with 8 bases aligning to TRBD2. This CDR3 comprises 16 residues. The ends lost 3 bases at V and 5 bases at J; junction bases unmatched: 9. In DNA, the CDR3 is TGTGCCAGCAGTTTGGGGCTAGCGGGCATGAACAATGAGCAGTTCTTC. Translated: CASSLGLAGMNNEQFF.

The CDR3 DNA follows: TGTGCCAGCAACCCACCTCTAGCGGACAATGAGCAGTTCTTC. As protein: CASNPPLADNEQFF. The V gene is TRBV7-9, the J gene TRBJ2-1; the match to TRBD2 covers 7 bases. Per the germline V gene, CDR1 is SEHNR and CDR2 is FQNEAQ (reference sequence). Losses at the gene ends were 7 bases for V and 5 bases for J; bases not matched to a gene: 8. This CDR3 region has 14 residues.

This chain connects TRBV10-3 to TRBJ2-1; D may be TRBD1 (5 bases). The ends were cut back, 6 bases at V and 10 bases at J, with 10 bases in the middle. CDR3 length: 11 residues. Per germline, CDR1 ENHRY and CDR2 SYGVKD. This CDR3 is CAISRVDEQFF. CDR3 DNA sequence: TGTGCCATCAGCAGGGTTGACGAGCAGTTCTTC.

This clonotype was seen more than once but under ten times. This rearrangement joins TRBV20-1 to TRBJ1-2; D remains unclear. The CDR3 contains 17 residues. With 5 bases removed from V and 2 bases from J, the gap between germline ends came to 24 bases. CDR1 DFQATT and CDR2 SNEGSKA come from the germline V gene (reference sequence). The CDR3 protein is CSAGQLPSRVLNYGYTF. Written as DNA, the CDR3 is TGCAGTGCTGGCCAGCTCCCGTCGCGGGTGCTAAACTATGGCTACACCTTC.

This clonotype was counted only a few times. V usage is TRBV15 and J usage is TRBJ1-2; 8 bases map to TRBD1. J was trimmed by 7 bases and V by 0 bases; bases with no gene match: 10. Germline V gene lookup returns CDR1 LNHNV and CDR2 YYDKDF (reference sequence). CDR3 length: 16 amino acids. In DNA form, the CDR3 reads TGTGCCACCAGCAGAGAGGCCGCCGGGACAGGATCTGGCTACACCTTC. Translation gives CATSREAAGTGSGYTF.